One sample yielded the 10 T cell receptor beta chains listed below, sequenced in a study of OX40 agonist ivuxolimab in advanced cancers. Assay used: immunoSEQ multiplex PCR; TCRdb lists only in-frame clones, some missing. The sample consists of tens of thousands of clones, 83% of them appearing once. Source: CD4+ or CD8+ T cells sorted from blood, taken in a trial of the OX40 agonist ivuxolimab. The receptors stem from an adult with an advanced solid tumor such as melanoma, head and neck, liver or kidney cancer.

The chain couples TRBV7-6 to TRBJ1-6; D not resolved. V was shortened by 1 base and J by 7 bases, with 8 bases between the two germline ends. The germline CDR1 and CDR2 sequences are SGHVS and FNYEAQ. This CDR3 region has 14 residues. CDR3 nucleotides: TGTGCCAGCAGCTTAGGAGGGTTCAATTCACCCCTCCACTTT. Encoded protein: CASSLGGFNSPLHF.

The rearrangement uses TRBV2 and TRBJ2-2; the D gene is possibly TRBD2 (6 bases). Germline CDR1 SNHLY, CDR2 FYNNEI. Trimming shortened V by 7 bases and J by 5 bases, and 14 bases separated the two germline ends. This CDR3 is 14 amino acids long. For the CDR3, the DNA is TGTGCCAGCAAACCGGGAGTTAGGACCGGGGAGCTGTTTTTT. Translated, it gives CASKPGVRTGELFF.

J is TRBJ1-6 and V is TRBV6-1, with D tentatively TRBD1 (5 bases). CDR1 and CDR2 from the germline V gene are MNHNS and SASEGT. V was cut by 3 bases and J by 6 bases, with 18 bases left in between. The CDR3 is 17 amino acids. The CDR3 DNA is TGTGCCAGCAGTGACCCATACCGGGACCTTTTTAATTCACCCCTCCACTTT. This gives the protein CASSDPYRDLFNSPLHF.

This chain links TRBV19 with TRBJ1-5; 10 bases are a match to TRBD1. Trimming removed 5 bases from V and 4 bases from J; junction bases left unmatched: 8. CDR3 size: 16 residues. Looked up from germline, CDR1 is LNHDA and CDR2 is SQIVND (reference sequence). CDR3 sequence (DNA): TGTGCCAGTAGTGTCCGACAGGGGGCAAGGAATCAGCCCCAGCATTTT. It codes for CASSVRQGARNQPQHF.

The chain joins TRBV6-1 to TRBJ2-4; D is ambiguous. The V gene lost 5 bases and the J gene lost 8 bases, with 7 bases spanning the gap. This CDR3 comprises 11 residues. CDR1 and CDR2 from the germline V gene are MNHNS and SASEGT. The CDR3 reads CASSYLDIQYF. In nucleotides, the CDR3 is TGTGCCAGCAGTTACCTTGACATTCAGTACTTC.

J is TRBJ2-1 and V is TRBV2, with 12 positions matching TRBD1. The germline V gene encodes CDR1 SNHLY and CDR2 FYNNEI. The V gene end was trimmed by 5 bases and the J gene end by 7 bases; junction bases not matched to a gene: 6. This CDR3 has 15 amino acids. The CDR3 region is CASSRDRGPENEQFF. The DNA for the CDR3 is TGTGCCAGCAGTCGGGACAGGGGGCCTGAGAATGAGCAGTTCTTC.

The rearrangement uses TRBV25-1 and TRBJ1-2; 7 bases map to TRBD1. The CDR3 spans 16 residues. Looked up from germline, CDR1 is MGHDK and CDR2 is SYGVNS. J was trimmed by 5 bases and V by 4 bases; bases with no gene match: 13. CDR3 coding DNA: TGTGCCAGCAGTGGAGCCGGGACAGACCTTGGGTATGGCTACACCTTC. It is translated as CASSGAGTDLGYGYTF.

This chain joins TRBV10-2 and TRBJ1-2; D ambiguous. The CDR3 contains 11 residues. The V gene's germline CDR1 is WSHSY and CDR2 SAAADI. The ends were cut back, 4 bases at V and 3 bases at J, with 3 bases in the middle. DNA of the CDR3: TGCGCCAGCAGTGCGGACTATGGCTACACCTTC. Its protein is CASSADYGYTF.

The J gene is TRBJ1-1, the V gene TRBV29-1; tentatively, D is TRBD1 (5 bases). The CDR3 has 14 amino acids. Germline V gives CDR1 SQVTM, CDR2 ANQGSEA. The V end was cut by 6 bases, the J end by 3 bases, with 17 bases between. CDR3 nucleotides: TGCAGCGTCAGACGGGACCTGCGGGACACTGAAGCTTTCTTT. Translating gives CSVRRDLRDTEAFF.

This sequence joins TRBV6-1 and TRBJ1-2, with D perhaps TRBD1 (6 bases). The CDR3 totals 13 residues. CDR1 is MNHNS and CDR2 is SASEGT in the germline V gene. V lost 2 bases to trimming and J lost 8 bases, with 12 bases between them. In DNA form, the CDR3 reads TGTGCCAGCAGTGAAAGTGGGGGCGAAGGCTACACCTTC. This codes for CASSESGGEGYTF.